These T cell receptor beta chains were read from a single sample in a study of cytomegalovirus exposure and HLA in healthy donors. Measured with immunoSEQ multiplex PCR; TCRdb has only the in-frame clones, and not every one. This table holds 150,000 to 200,000 clones, 77% found once. The source material was PBMCs. These receptors came from a woman aged 25 to 39 in good health and CMV-seropositive. Both conserved end residues are part of each CDR3. D genes are given only for firm matches. Where a row states a size, it is once, few, many or the class of an expanded clone; other rows omit it.

>TRBD2|TRBJ2-7|TRBV7-3|NA
CASSLTSGGAYEQYF
TGTGCCAGCAGCTTAACAAGCGGGGGGGCCTACGAGCAGTACTTC
>TRBD1|TRBJ2-7|TRBV13|NA
CASSSLGQGDEQYF
TGTGCCAGCAGCTCGCTGGGACAGGGAGACGAGCAGTACTTC
>TRBD2|TRBJ2-1|TRBV28|NA
CASSLVAGGHGEQFF
TGTGCCAGCAGTTTGGTAGCGGGAGGGCATGGTGAGCAGTTCTTC
>NA|TRBJ1-1|TRBV4-1|NA
CAAGYYRGIGTEAFF
TGCGCCGCCGGGTACTATAGGGGCATTGGGACTGAAGCTTTCTTT
>NA|TRBJ2-7|TRBV27|NA
CASSSYYEQYF
TGTGCCAGCAGTTCCTACTACGAGCAGTACTTC
>NA|TRBJ2-1|TRBV4-3|NA
CASTPARANSYNEQFF
TGCGCCAGCACCCCGGCCAGAGCGAACTCCTACAATGAGCAGTTCTTC
>NA|TRBJ2-7|TRBV7-9|NA
CASSLGLAHSYEQYF
TGTGCCAGCAGCTTAGGTTTGGCCCACTCCTACGAGCAGTACTTC
>TRBD1|TRBJ2-3|TRBV11-2|once
CASSSTGADTQYF
TGTGCCAGCAGCTCGACAGGGGCAGATACGCAGTATTTT
>TRBD2|TRBJ2-7|TRBV7-2|once
CASSPSGSSYEQYF
TGTGCCAGCAGCCCTAGCGGGAGTTCATACGAGCAGTACTTC
>NA|TRBJ1-1|TRBV9|NA
CASSGFEKELNTEAFF
TGTGCCAGCAGCGGGTTCGAGAAGGAGTTGAACACTGAAGCTTTCTTT
>TRBD2|TRBJ2-1|TRBV6-5|NA
CASSRGLAGTNEQFF
TGTGCCAGCAGTAGGGGACTAGCGGGAACTAATGAGCAGTTCTTC
>TRBD1|TRBJ1-1|TRBV10-3|few
CAISGDRLNTEAFF
TGTGCCATCAGTGGGGACAGATTGAACACTGAAGCTTTCTTT
>NA|TRBJ1-1|TRBV6-5|NA
CASSPGMWNTEAFF
TGTGCCAGCAGTCCCGGGATGTGGAACACTGAAGCTTTCTTT
>TRBD2|TRBJ2-3|TRBV7-2|NA
CASSSRGGSGTDTQYF
TGTGCCAGCAGCTCCCGGGGCGGGAGTGGGACAGATACGCAGTATTTT
>NA|TRBJ2-4|TRBV7-2|NA
CASSYPGKNIQYF
TGTGCCAGCAGCTACCCGGGCAAAAACATTCAGTACTTC